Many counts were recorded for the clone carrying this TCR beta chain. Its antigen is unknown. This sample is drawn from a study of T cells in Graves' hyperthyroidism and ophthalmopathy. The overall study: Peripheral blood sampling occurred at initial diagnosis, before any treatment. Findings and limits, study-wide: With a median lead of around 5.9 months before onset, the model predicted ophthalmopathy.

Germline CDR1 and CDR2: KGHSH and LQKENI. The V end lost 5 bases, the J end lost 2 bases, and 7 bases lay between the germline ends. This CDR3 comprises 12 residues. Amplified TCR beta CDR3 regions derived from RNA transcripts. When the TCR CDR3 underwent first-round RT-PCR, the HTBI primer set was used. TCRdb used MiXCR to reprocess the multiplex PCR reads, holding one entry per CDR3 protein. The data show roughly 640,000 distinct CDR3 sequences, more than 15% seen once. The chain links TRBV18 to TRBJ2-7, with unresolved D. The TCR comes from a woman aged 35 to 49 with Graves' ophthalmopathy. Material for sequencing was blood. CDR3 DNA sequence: TGTGCCAGCTCAATGGACGCCTACGAGCAGTACTTC. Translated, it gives CASSMDAYEQYF.